This T cell receptor beta chain came from a study of neurological immune-mediated disorders. At the level of the study: Disease course was recorded as relapsing-remitting for about 31 and secondary progressive for about 9% of the roughly 34 multiple sclerosis patients. Notes on the study in general: Across subjects, expanded clones had no CDR3 amino acid sequences in common, pointing to private repertoires in all groups. Phylogenetic grouping put 18 of 34 multiple sclerosis patients' repertoires into one related-CDR3 cluster, a possible signature.

Synthesis of cDNA used 5'RACE (with 10-nucleotide random UMIs). TCRdb fed the 5' RACE reads into MiXCR, producing one record per CDR3 protein. The sample records over 50,000 distinct CDR3 sequences, around 5.1% being singletons. Many counts were recorded for this clonotype. What it recognizes is unknown. The receptor comes from a human donor with multiple sclerosis. The donor label of this sample is uncertain. Specimen: PBMCs.

In nucleotides, the CDR3 is TGTGCCAGCACCCTATCGGGCTCCAATCAGCCCCAGCATTTT. It specifies CASTLSGSNQPQHF. The chain is built from TRBV21-1 and TRBJ1-5. TRBV21-1 is described as a pseudogene. This CDR3 contains 14 residues.